Presented here are 30 T cell receptor beta chains from one specimen sequenced in a study of neoadjuvant anti-PD-1 for oral cavity cancer. Method: immunoSEQ multiplex PCR; TCRdb's copy keeps in-frame clones and lacks some. The profile shows approximately 12,000 clones, 50% to 65% of them singletons. The source was tumor tissue, collected before nivolumab (anti-PD-1) treatment. The receptor source for this set is a person between 40 and 80 years old with oral cavity squamous cell carcinoma.

V and J are TRBV7-3 and TRBJ2-6; TRBD2 matches 7 bases. Germline-derived CDR1 and CDR2 are SGHTA and FQGTGA. Trimming at V came to 7 bases and at J to 0 bases, leaving 3 bases not matched to a gene. The CDR3 runs 15 residues. DNA of the CDR3: TGTGCCAGCAAACCGGGGGGCTCTGGGGCCAACGTCCTGACTTTC. This encodes CASKPGGSGANVLTF.

V usage is TRBV4-2 and J usage is TRBJ1-4, with 9 bases aligning to TRBD1. Germline loops: CDR1 LGHNA, CDR2 YNFKEQ. CDR3 size: 17 residues. Germline trimming cut 2 bases from V and 0 bases from J; bases unmatched to any gene: 4. CDR3 region: CASSQRTGAATNEKLFF. CDR3 sequence (DNA): TGTGCCAGCAGCCAACGGACAGGGGCGGCAACTAATGAAAAACTGTTTTTT.

There are a few counts of this clone. The chain couples TRBV18 to TRBJ1-1; TRBD1 is a possible D gene (5 bases). Trimming shortened V by 1 base and J by 1 base, and 10 bases separated the two germline ends. The CDR3 length is 15 residues. Germline assignment: CDR1 KGHSH and CDR2 LQKENI. DNA of the CDR3: TGTGCCAGCTCACCACGAACGACAGAGAACACTGAAGCTTTCTTT. This gives the protein CASSPRTTENTEAFF. Full variable domain (rest looked up from reference TRBV18 and TRBJ1-1): NAGVMQNPRHLVRRRGQEARLRCSPMKGHSHVYWYRQLPEEGLKFMVYLQKENIIDESGMPKERFSAEFPKEGPSILRIQQVVRGDSAAYFCASSPRTTENTEAFFGQGTRLTVV.

This chain links TRBV19 with TRBJ2-7; D gene unclear. With 4 bases removed from V and 7 bases from J, the gap between germline ends came to 11 bases. Germline-derived CDR1 and CDR2 are LNHDA and SQIVND (reference sequence). This CDR3 is 12 amino acids long. The CDR3 loop reads CASSTTGFEQYF. DNA of the CDR3: TGTGCCAGTAGTACTACCGGGTTTGAGCAGTACTTC.

The sample holds a few counts of this clone. This sequence joins TRBV19 and TRBJ1-5; D is undetermined. This CDR3 comprises 15 residues. V was pared by 2 bases and J by 3 bases, with 11 bases between. Germline V gives CDR1 LNHDA, CDR2 SQIVND (reference sequence). The CDR3 reads CASSIQKGPNQPQHF. Written as DNA, the CDR3 is TGTGCCAGTAGTATACAAAAGGGCCCCAATCAGCCCCAGCATTTT. Full variable domain (remainder filled in from reference TRBV19 and TRBJ1-5): DGGITQSPKYLFRKEGQNVTLSCEQNLNHDAMYWYRQDPGQGLRLIYYSQIVNDFQKGDIAEGYSVSREKKESFPLTVTSAQKNPTAFYLCASSIQKGPNQPQHFGDGTRLSIL.

The chain is built from TRBV28 and TRBJ2-7; 8 nucleotides agree with TRBD2. Germline lookup yields CDR1 MDHEN and CDR2 SYDVKM. The CDR3 is made up of 14 amino acids. With V trimmed by 7 bases and J by 4 bases, 9 bases remained unmatched. The DNA for the CDR3 is TGTGCCAGCATAAAAACGGGAGGGTTTTACGAGCAGTACTTC. Translating gives CASIKTGGFYEQYF.

A few counts support this clone. The chain links TRBV11-1 to TRBJ2-7; 7 bases align to TRBD2. CDR3 length equals 14 residues. Trimming cost V 5 bases and J 1 base; bases outside gene matches: 5. CDR1 SGHAT and CDR2 FQDESV come from the germline V gene (reference sequence). The CDR3 DNA is TGTGCCAGCAGCGACCGGGACTATTCCTACGAGCAGTACTTC. This translates into CASSDRDYSYEQYF.

The DNA for the CDR3 is TGTGCCAGCAGTGTGGGACAGGGTGTAGGAGCAGATACGCAGTATTTT. It translates to CASSVGQGVGADTQYF. This chain links TRBV6-1 with TRBJ2-3; 9 positions agree with TRBD1. Unmatched junction bases numbered 9, after V lost 4 bases and J lost 4 bases. Germline CDR1 MNHNS, CDR2 SASEGT. This CDR3 has 16 residues.

This clone is medium-sized (0.01 to 0.1%) in the sample. The gene calls are TRBV28 and TRBJ1-1; weak D call: TRBD1 (6 bases). CDR3 length equals 14 residues. Looked up from germline, CDR1 is MDHEN and CDR2 is SYDVKM. The V gene lost 0 bases and the J gene lost 2 bases, with 7 bases spanning the gap. Here the CDR3 reads CASSLWDSNTEAFF. CDR3 nucleotides: TGTGCCAGCAGTTTATGGGACAGCAACACTGAAGCTTTCTTT.

The sample holds a few counts of this clone. The CDR3 DNA reads as TGTGCCAGCAGCCCGGAGGGCGGGGCCAACGTCCTGACTTTC. Protein product: CASSPEGGANVLTF. The chain carries TRBV4-2 and TRBJ2-6, with D possibly TRBD2 on 6 matching bases. Trimming shortened V by 4 bases and J by 4 bases, and 8 bases separated the two germline ends. Germline V CDR1 and CDR2: LGHNA, YNFKEQ. The CDR3 contains 14 residues.

This clone was detected a few times. This chain links TRBV7-9 with TRBJ1-4, with D uncertain. CDR3 length: 14 residues. The ends were cut back, 0 bases at V and 8 bases at J, with 10 bases in the middle. Germline CDR1 and CDR2: SEHNR and FQNEAQ (reference sequence). The CDR3: CASSLASSGEKLFF. CDR3 nucleotides: TGTGCCAGCAGCTTAGCCAGTTCGGGGGAAAAACTGTTTTTT.

This clone is medium-sized in the sample. This sequence joins TRBV5-1 and TRBJ2-7; 7 bases align to TRBD2. The V gene end was trimmed by 0 bases and the J gene end by 2 bases; junction bases not matched to a gene: 8. The CDR3 contains 16 residues. The V gene's germline CDR1 is SGHRS and CDR2 YFSETQ. The CDR3 bases are TGCGCCAGCAGCTTGGGGGCTGGCGGGAGTGCCTACGAGCAGTACTTC. It yields the protein CASSLGAGGSAYEQYF.

The chain recombines TRBV5-6 with TRBJ1-2; D remains ambiguous. The CDR3 totals 13 residues. Trimming shortened V by 4 bases and J by 7 bases, and 14 bases separated the two germline ends. CDR1 is SGHDT and CDR2 is YYEEEE in the germline V gene. The CDR3 coding sequence is TGTGCCAGCAGCCTTGTTACGGGCGGTGGCTACACCTTC. Its translation: CASSLVTGGGYTF.

Points on this clone: Other DNA sequences in the sample encode the same CDR3. The chain couples TRBV6-1 to TRBJ1-5; 7 bases line up with TRBD1. The CDR3 consists of 14 residues. CDR1 and CDR2 from the germline V gene are MNHNS and SASEGT. Germline trimming cut 7 bases from V and 4 bases from J; bases unmatched to any gene: 7. CDR3 nucleotide sequence: TGTGCCAGCAACCCGACAGGGTCAAATCAGCCCCAGCATTTT. Translated: CASNPTGSNQPQHF.

This clone was picked up one time. The CDR3 sequence is CASSGRGGLDNEQFF. The CDR3 DNA follows: TGTGCCAGCAGCGGAAGAGGGGGACTCGACAATGAGCAGTTCTTC. This chain connects TRBV9 to TRBJ2-1, with D perhaps being TRBD1 or TRBD2 (6 bases each). CDR3 length: 15 amino acids. The germline V gene encodes CDR1 SGDLS and CDR2 YYNGEE. V was clipped by 3 bases and J by 5 bases, with 15 bases between them.

The chain links TRBV28 to TRBJ2-1; the match to TRBD2 covers 9 bases. The V gene's germline CDR1 is MDHEN and CDR2 SYDVKM. The V gene end was trimmed by 2 bases and the J gene end by 3 bases; junction bases not matched to a gene: 14. CDR3 length: 19 residues. The CDR3 coding sequence is TGTGCCAGCAGTTTAGTGGCGGGAGGGGCCCTCGATTACTACAATGAGCAGTTCTTC. It codes for CASSLVAGGALDYYNEQFF.

This rearrangement joins TRBV11-3 to TRBJ2-2; 12 nucleotides align to TRBD2. The CDR3 consists of 18 residues. The V and J ends lost 5 bases and 0 bases, in that order; junction bases with no gene match: 7. Per the germline V gene, CDR1 is SGHNT and CDR2 is YENEEA. CDR3 coding DNA: TGTGCCAGCAGCGCACCGACTAGCGGGAGCGCGAACACCGGGGAGCTGTTTTTT. This translates into CASSAPTSGSANTGELFF.

This CDR3 is CAIGISRDTEAFF. DNA for the CDR3: TGTGCCATCGGGATTTCTAGGGACACTGAAGCTTTCTTT. The genes are TRBV10-3 and TRBJ1-1; no clear D gene. This CDR3 spans 13 amino acids. V was clipped by 8 bases and J by 3 bases, with 13 bases between them. Looked up from germline, CDR1 is ENHRY and CDR2 is SYGVKD.

The V call is TRBV2, the J call TRBJ2-1; D possibly corresponds to TRBD1 (6 bases). The length of the CDR3 is 12 residues. The V end lost 11 bases, the J end lost 7 bases, and 15 bases lay between the germline ends. In germline, CDR1 is SNHLY, CDR2 FYNNEI. This CDR3 reads CAASRGGNEQFF. The CDR3 DNA is TGTGCCGCCTCACGAGGGGGAAATGAGCAGTTCTTC.

The rearrangement joins TRBV30 to TRBJ2-5, with TRBD2 matching over 8 bases. This CDR3 has 15 residues. Trimming took 3 bases from V and 7 from J; bases not matched to a gene: 13. Germline lookup yields CDR1 GTSNPN and CDR2 SVGIG (reference sequence). The chain's CDR3 is CAWSWTSPPVGTQYF. CDR3 DNA: TGTGCCTGGAGCTGGACTAGCCCTCCGGTTGGGACCCAGTACTTC.

The genes are TRBV2 and TRBJ2-3, with 11 bases identical to TRBD2. Germline V lookup: CDR1 SNHLY, CDR2 FYNNEI. With V trimmed by 6 bases and J by 8 bases, 7 bases remained unmatched. This CDR3 region has 14 residues. The DNA for the CDR3 is TGTGCCAGCAGCGCGACTAGCGGGGCAGCTACGCAGTATTTT. Its protein is CASSATSGAATQYF.

The gene calls are TRBV12-2 and TRBJ2-1; TRBD2, the table's D call, lacks a check against the DNA. TRBV12-2 is shown as a pseudogene. The CDR3 totals 19 residues. The DNA for the CDR3 is TGTGCAAGTCGCTTAGCGTTTCGCGGGGGGGGATCTTCCTACAATGAGCAGTTCTTC. It encodes CASRLAFRGGGSSYNEQFF.

This clone is judged medium-sized. The gene calls are TRBV14 and TRBJ2-5, with D unclear. Germline V CDR1 and CDR2: SGHDN, FVKESK. V gave up 1 base and J gave up 4 bases, with 4 bases separating them. This CDR3 region has 12 residues. For the CDR3, the DNA is TGTGCCAGCAGCCAAGGTTCAGAGACCCAGTACTTC. This encodes CASSQGSETQYF.

This clone was seen a handful of times. DNA for the CDR3: TGTGCCAGTAGTAGAACCGGGACAGGGACGGAGACCCAGTACTTC. This gives the protein CASSRTGTGTETQYF. The chain combines TRBV19 with TRBJ2-5; 9 bases align to TRBD1. The CDR3 sequence is 15 residues long. The V segment lost 4 bases and the J segment 5 bases; nucleotides outside the gene matches: 8. Germline lookup yields CDR1 LNHDA and CDR2 SQIVND (reference sequence).

The CDR3 is CASSLGTRSNEQFF. The CDR3 DNA sequence: TGTGCCAGCAGCTTAGGGACTAGATCGAATGAGCAGTTCTTC. This chain joins TRBV7-8 and TRBJ2-1; 7 bases match TRBD2. The germline CDR1 and CDR2 sequences are SGHVS and FQNEAQ. CDR3 size: 14 residues. With V trimmed by 1 base and J by 7 bases, 4 bases remained unmatched. Combining the CDR3 with reference TRBV7-8 and TRBJ2-1 gives the whole variable domain GAGVSQSPRYKVAKRGQDVALRCDPISGHVSLFWYQQALGQGPEFLTYFQNEAQLDKSGLPSDRFFAERPEGSVSTLKIQRTQQEDSAVYLCASSLGTRSNEQFFGPGTRLTVL.

The V call is TRBV15, the J call TRBJ2-2; 7 nucleotides agree with TRBD1. J was trimmed by 4 bases and V by 3 bases; bases with no gene match: 2. Germline V gives CDR1 LNHNV, CDR2 YYDKDF (reference sequence). CDR3 size: 14 residues. The CDR3 coding sequence is TGTGCCACCAGCAGGGACAGGTCCACCGGGGAGCTGTTTTTT. Its translation: CATSRDRSTGELFF.

The genes are TRBV19 and TRBJ1-2, with TRBD1 matching over 9 bases. The CDR3 totals 17 residues. In germline, CDR1 is LNHDA, CDR2 SQIVND (reference sequence). The V and J ends lost 6 bases and 7 bases, in that order; junction bases with no gene match: 18. The CDR3 protein is CASRTTSPGTGKGGYTF. DNA for the CDR3: TGTGCCAGTAGGACTACCTCCCCCGGGACAGGGAAGGGTGGCTACACCTTC.

This clone was found a few times. The chain employs TRBV1 and TRBJ1-4; TRBD1 is taken as the D call from the table, unchecked against the DNA. TRBV1 corresponds to a pseudogene. The CDR3 loop spans 15 amino acids. CDR3 sequence: CTSRPTTGGDEKLFF. The CDR3 nucleotides are TGCACCAGCAGGCCCACGACAGGGGGCGACGAAAAACTGTTTTTT.

CDR3 protein: CASGARGTAKVNTEAFF. The CDR3 region has the DNA TGTGCCAGCGGTGCGCGCGGGACAGCTAAAGTGAACACTGAAGCTTTCTTT. This sequence joins TRBV6-1 and TRBJ1-1, with TRBD1 matching 7 bases. Germline assignment: CDR1 MNHNS and CDR2 SASEGT. The CDR3 spans 17 residues. Trimming took 8 bases from V and 0 from J; bases not matched to a gene: 15.

CDR3 residues: CASRGQSYEQYF. DNA of the CDR3: TGTGCCAGCCGAGGACAGAGCTACGAGCAGTACTTC. This chain joins TRBV18 and TRBJ2-7; a weak D match, TRBD1 (6 bases). With 8 bases removed from V and 3 bases from J, the gap between germline ends came to 11 bases. Germline assignment: CDR1 KGHSH and CDR2 LQKENI. The CDR3 runs to 12 residues.